This paragraph covers one T cell receptor (beta chain) sequence. Original methodology: Reference gene primer amplification yielded estimated nucleated cell counts. This table comes from immunoSEQ multiplex PCR, and its TCRdb copy is limited to in-frame clones, with some not included. That table gives V, J and clone size, and the DNA gave D and trimming. The table lists over 200,000 clones, 84% of them singletons. These data come from a study of blood T cell repertoires in COVID-19. Study context: Samples came from the United States, Italy and Spain, spanning acute and convalescent COVID-19. Sample material is recorded as cDNA or gDNA derived from T cells, B-cell-depleted T cells, or PBMCs.

In germline, CDR1 is KGHDR, CDR2 SFDVKD. The CDR3 covers 14 residues. The V and J ends lost 4 bases and 4 bases respectively, with 12 bases between them. This sequence was found in a woman of 80 years or more with active or convalescent COVID-19. This rearrangement joins TRBV24-1 to TRBJ1-2; weak D call: TRBD1 (5 bases). The source material was peripheral blood. Written as DNA, the CDR3 is TGTGCCACCAGTGACCAGACAGCCGCCTATGGCTACACCTTC. This sequence encodes CATSDQTAAYGYTF.